Sequencing of this T cell receptor (beta chain) was carried out in a study of CD8+CD57+ T cells in acquired aplastic anemia. About the study: Sorted CD4+ and CD8+ cells gave an average of approximately 3 ug of DNA. About 10 million reads, on average, were obtained for CD4+ cells from healthy donors.

Points on this clonotype: The antigen is not known.

General observations from the study: Patients showed no significant difference from controls in CD8+ Simpson's diversity. Almost 30 CD8+ CDR3 sequences occurred in both the patients and the controls.

Investigators profiled TCR beta VDJ and CDR3 from genomic DNA template. One entry per CDR3 protein, called by TCRdb with MiXCR from the reads. The sample shows roughly 190,000 distinct CDR3 sequences, around half of them seen only once. V lost 3 bases to trimming and J lost 8 bases, with 25 bases between them. Germline-derived CDR1 and CDR2 are DFQATT and SNEGSKA (reference sequence). The CDR3 extends over 17 amino acids. J is TRBJ1-4 and V is TRBV20-1; possible D gene TRBD1, 5 bases. Sequencing used sorted CD4+, CD8+, or CD8+CD57+ T cells (not recorded which) from PBMCs. The clonotype was recovered from a human donor in good health, serving as a control. CDR3 bases: TGCAGTGCTAGTAGTTCAGGGTCGGCTAATGAAGTAGAAAAACTGTTTTTT. It encodes CSASSSGSANEVEKLFF.